This T cell receptor (beta chain) was captured in a study of blood T cell repertoires in COVID-19. At the level of the study: Some COVID-19 samples were acute and others convalescent; all came from the United States, Italy and Spain. PBMCs, B-cell-depleted T cells, or T cells provided the cDNA or gDNA that made up the material.

In the authors' workflow: It was from reference gene primer amplification that nucleated cell counts were estimated. The repertoire was sequenced with immunoSEQ multiplex PCR; TCRdb's copy has only in-frame clones and lacks some. V and J calls and clone size are copied from that table; D and trimming were computed from the DNA. This sample carries around 72,000 clones, about four fifths of them seen once, and the ten largest clones take under 6%. In germline, CDR1 is MDHEN, CDR2 SYDVKM. V was trimmed by 4 bases and J by 3 bases, leaving 16 bases between them. This CDR3 has 16 residues. The material sequenced was peripheral blood. This sequence joins TRBV28 and TRBJ1-5; D possibly corresponds to TRBD1 (6 bases). The clonotype originates from a woman in her sixties or seventies with acute or convalescent COVID-19. The CDR3 DNA reads TGTGCCAGCAGTTCCGCGGGGGCCGTCGACAATCAGCCCCAGCATTTT. Its protein product is CASSSAGAVDNQPQHF.